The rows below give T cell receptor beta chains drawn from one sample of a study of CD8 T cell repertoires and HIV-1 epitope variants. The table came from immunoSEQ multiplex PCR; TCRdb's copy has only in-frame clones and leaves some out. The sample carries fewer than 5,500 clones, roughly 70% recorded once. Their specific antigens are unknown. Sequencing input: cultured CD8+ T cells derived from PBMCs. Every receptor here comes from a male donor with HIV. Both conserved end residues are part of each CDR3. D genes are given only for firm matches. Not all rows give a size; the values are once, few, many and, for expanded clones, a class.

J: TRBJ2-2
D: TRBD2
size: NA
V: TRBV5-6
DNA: TGTGCCAGCAGCTTTGCAAGTAGCGGGACGGTGGCCGGGGAGCTGTTTTTT
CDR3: CASSFASSGTVAGELFF

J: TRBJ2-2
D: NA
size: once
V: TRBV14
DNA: TGTGCCAGCAGCCAATTGCACGGGAGCGGGGAGCTGTTTTTT
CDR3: CASSQLHGSGELFF

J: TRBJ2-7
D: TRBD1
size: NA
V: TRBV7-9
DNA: TGTGCCAGCAGCCTCCGGGACAGGGCCTACGAGCAGTACTTC
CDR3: CASSLRDRAYEQYF

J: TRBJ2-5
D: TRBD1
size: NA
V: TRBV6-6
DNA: TGTGCCAGCAGTTACCCCGGACAGGGAATGGGGACCCAGTACTTC
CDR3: CASSYPGQGMGTQYF

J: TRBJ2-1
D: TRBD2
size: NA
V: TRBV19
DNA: TGTGCCAGTAGTATTACGGGAGGCTCCTACAATGAGCAGTTCTTC
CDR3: CASSITGGSYNEQFF

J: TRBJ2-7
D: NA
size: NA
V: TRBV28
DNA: TGTGCCAGCAGTTTATACGGCTCCTACGAGCAGTACTTC
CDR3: CASSLYGSYEQYF

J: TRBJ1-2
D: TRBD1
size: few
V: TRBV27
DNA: TGTGCCAGCAGGTTGCTGGGGGACAGCCCTACTAACTATGGCTACACCTTC
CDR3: CASRLLGDSPTNYGYTF

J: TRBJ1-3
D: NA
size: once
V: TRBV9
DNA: TGTGCCAGCAGCCCTCCCACTGGAAACACCATATATTTT
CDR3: CASSPPTGNTIYF

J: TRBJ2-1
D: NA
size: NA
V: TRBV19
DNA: TGTGCCAGTAGCCGGAGCTCCTACAATGAGCAGTTCTTC
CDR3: CASSRSSYNEQFF

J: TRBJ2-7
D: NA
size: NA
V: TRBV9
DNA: TGTGCCAGCAGCGTAGAAGGGGAGTACGAGCAGTACTTC
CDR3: CASSVEGEYEQYF

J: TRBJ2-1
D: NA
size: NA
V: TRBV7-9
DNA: TGTGCCAGCAGCCACGGGACTGAGAATGAGCAGTTCTTC
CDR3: CASSHGTENEQFF

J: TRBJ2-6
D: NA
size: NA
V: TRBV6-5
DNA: TGTGCCAGCAGCCCCTCGGGCAACGTCCTGACTTTC
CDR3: CASSPSGNVLTF

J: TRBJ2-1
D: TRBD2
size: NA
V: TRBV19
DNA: TGTGCCAGTGGTTTCCAGCGGGAGGCCCCCCCCTACAATGAGCAGTTCTTC
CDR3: CASGFQREAPPYNEQFF

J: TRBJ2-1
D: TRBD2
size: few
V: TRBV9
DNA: TGTGCCAGCAGCGCCGGAGCGGGGTGGAATGAGCAGTTCTTC
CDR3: CASSAGAGWNEQFF

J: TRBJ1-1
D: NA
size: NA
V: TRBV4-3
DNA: TGCGCCAGCAGCCAAGATTGGGGCCTCGGAGAAGCTTTCTTT
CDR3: CASSQDWGLGEAFF

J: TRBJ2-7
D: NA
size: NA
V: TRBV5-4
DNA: TGTGCCAGCAGCCCCTTCGGCTCCTACGAGCAGTACTTC
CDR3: CASSPFGSYEQYF

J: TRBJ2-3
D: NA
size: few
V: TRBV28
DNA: TGTGCCAGCAGTTTATCTAGGGGCACAGATACGCAGTATTTT
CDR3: CASSLSRGTDTQYF

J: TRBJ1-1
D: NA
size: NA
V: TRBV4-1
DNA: TGCGCCAGCAGCCAAGGCGGGGCGAACACTGAAGCTTTCTTT
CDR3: CASSQGGANTEAFF

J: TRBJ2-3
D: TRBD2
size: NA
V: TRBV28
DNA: TGTGCCAGCAGAGCGGGGGCCTACACAGATACGCAGTATTTT
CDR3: CASRAGAYTDTQYF

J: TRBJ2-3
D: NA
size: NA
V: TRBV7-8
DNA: TGTGCCAGCAGCTTATACACAGATACGCAGTATTTT
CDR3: CASSLYTDTQYF

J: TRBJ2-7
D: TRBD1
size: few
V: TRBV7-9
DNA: TGTGCCAGCAGCGTCACAGGGGGCACCTACGAGCAGTACTTC
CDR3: CASSVTGGTYEQYF

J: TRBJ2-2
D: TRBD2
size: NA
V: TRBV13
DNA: TGTGCCAGCAGCTCCCCGACGGGCGGGGGGGCTTCTGGGGAGCTGTTTTTT
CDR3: CASSSPTGGGASGELFF

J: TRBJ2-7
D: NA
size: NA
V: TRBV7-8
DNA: TGTGCCAGCAGCTTAGAGGGCGGGGGCTCCTCCTACGAGCAGTACTTC
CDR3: CASSLEGGGSSYEQYF

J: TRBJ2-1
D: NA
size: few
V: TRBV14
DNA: TGTGCCAGCAGCCAAGATCGGAAGCCCTACAATGAGCAGTTCTTC
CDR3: CASSQDRKPYNEQFF

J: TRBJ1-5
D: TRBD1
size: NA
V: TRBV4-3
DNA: TGCGCCAGCAGCCAAACTTACAGGGGGCGTCAGCCCCAGCATTTT
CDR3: CASSQTYRGRQPQHF

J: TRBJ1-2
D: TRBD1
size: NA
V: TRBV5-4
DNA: TGTGCCAGCAGCTTTAGGACAGGGGATGGCTACACCTTC
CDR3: CASSFRTGDGYTF

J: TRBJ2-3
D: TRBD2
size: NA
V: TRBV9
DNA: TGTGCCAGCAGCGAGGGACTAGCGGGGGACACAGATACGCAGTATTTT
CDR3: CASSEGLAGDTDTQYF

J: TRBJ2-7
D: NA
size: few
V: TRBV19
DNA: TGTGCCAGCGGGGATTCCTACGAGCAGTACTTC
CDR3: CASGDSYEQYF

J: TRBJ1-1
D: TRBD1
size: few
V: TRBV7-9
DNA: TGTGCCAGCAGCCTATCAGGGGGTAGCTATGAAGCTTTCTTT
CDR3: CASSLSGGSYEAFF

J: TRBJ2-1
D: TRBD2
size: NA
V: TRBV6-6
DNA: TGTGCCAGCAGTTATAGAGCGGGAGGAATAAATGAGCAGTTCTTC
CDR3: CASSYRAGGINEQFF

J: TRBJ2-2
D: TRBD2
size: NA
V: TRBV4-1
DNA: TGCGCCAGCAGCCAAGAGATTAGCGGGGGGGCCCTAACCGGGGAGCTGTTTTTT
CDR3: CASSQEISGGALTGELFF

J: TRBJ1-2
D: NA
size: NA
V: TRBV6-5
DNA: TGTGCCAGCAGTTTAAGTAGAAGCCTCTATGGCTACACCTTC
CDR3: CASSLSRSLYGYTF

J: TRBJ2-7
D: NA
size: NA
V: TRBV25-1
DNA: TGTGCCAGCAGGGCACCTAGCGCGGGAACCTACGAGCAGTACTTC
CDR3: CASRAPSAGTYEQYF

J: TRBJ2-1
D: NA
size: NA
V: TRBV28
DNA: TGTGCCAGCAGTTCCCCGACAGGATGGAACAATGAGCAGTTCTTC
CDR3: CASSSPTGWNNEQFF

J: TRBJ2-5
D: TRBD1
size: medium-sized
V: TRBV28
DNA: TGTGCCAGCAGTTCCCCGGACAGGGCCCAAGAGACCCAGTACTTC
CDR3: CASSSPDRAQETQYF

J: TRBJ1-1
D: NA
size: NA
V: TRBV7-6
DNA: TGTGCCAGCAGCTTACTAGGGGGAATGAACACTGAAGCTTTCTTT
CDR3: CASSLLGGMNTEAFF